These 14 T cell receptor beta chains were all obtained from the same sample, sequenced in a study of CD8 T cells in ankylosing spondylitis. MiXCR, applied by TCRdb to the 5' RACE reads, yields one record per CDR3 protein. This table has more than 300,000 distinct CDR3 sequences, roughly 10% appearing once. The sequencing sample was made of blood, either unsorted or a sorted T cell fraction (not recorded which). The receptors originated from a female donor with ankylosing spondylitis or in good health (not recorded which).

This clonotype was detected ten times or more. The CDR3 protein is CASSQSYGKLFF. The CDR3 DNA sequence: TGTGCCAGCAGCCAAAGTTATGGAAAACTGTTTTTT. The V call is TRBV12-3 or TRBV12-4, the J call TRBJ1-4; D is ambiguous. V shed 6 bases and J shed 10 bases, with 12 bases lying between them. The CDR3 consists of 12 residues.

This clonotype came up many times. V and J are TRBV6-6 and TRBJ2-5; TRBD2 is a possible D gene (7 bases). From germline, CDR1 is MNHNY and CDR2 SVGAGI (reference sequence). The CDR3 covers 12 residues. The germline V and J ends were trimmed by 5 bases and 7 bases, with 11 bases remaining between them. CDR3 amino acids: CASSLGGGTQYF. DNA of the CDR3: TGTGCCAGCAGTCTAGGGGGGGGGACCCAGTACTTC.

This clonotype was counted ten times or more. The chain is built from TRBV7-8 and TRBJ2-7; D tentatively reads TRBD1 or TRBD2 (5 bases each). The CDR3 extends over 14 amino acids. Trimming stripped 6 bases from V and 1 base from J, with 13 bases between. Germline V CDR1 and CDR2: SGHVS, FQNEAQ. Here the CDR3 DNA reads TGTGCCAGCAGTCCGGGACGTTTTTCCTACGAGCAGTACTTC. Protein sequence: CASSPGRFSYEQYF.

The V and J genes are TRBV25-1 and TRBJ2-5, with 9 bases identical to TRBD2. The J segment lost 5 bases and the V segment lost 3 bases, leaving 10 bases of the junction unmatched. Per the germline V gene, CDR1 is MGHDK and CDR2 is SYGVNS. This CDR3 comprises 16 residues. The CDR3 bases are TGTGCCAGCAGTGACATTAGCGGGAGTCTTGGGGAGACCCAGTACTTC. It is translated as CASSDISGSLGETQYF. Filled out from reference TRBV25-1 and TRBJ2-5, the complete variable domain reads EADIYQTPRYLVIGTGKKITLECSQTMGHDKMYWYQQDPGMELHLIHYSYGVNSTEKGDLSSESTVSRIRTEHFPLTLESARPSHTSQYLCASSDISGSLGETQYFGPGTRLLVL.

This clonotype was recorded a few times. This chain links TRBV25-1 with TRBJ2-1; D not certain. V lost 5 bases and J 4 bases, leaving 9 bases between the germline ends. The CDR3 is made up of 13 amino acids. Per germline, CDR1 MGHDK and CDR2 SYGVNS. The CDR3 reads CASSRLSYNEQFF. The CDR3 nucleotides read TGTGCCAGCAGTCGGCTCTCTTACAATGAGCAGTTCTTC. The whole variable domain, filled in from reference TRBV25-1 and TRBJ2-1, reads EADIYQTPRYLVIGTGKKITLECSQTMGHDKMYWYQQDPGMELHLIHYSYGVNSTEKGDLSSESTVSRIRTEHFPLTLESARPSHTSQYLCASSRLSYNEQFFGPGTRLTVL.

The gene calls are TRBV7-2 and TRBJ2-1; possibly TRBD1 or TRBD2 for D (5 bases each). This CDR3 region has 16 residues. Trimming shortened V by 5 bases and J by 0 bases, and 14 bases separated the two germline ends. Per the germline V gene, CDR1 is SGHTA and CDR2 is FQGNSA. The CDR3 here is CASSLGPTSSYNEQFF. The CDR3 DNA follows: TGTGCCAGCAGCCTGGGACCGACGAGCTCCTACAATGAGCAGTTCTTC.

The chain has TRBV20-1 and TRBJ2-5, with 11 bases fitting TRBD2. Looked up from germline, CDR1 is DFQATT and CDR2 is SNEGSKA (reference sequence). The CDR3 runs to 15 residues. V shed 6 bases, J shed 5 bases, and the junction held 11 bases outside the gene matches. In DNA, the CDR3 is TGCAGTGCCGTCTCTAGCGGGAGGTCTTGGGAGACCCAGTACTTC. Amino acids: CSAVSSGRSWETQYF.

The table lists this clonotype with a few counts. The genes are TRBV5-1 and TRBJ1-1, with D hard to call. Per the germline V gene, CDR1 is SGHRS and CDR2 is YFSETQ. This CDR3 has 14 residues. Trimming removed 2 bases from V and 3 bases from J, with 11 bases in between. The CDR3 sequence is CASSLPAKDTEAFF. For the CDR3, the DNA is TGCGCCAGCAGCTTACCGGCGAAGGACACTGAAGCTTTCTTT.

Here the CDR3 reads CSAPTTGGVRSLHF. The CDR3 region has the DNA TGCAGTGCCCCTACGACAGGGGGCGTTAGGTCCCTCCACTTT. The chain links TRBV20-1 to TRBJ1-6; 10 nucleotides agree with TRBD1. V was pared by 6 bases and J by 14 bases, with 13 bases of the junction left unmatched. The CDR3 is made up of 14 amino acids. CDR1 is DFQATT, CDR2 SNEGSKA, per germline (reference sequence).

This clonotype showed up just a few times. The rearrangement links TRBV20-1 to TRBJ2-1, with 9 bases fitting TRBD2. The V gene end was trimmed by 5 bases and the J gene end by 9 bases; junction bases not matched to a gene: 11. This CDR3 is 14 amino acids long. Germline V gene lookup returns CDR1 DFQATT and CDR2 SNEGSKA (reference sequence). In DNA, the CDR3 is TGCAGTGCTTCTGCGGGAGGGCCGGTGGGTGAGCAGTTCTTC. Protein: CSASAGGPVGEQFF.

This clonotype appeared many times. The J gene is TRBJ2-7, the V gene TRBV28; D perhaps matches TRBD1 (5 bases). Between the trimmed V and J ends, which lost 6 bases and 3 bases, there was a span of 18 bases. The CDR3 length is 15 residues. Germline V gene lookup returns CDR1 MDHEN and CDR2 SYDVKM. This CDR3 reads CASRSEDIPHYEQYF. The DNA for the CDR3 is TGTGCCAGCAGATCTGAGGACATCCCCCACTACGAGCAGTACTTC.

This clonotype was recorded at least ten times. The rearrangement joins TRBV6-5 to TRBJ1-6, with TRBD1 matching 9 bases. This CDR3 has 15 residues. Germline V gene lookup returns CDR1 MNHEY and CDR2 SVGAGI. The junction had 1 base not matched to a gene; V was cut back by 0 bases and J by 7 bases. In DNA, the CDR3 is TGTGCCAGCAGTTACTCAGGACAGGGGAATTCACCCCTCCACTTT. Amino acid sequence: CASSYSGQGNSPLHF.

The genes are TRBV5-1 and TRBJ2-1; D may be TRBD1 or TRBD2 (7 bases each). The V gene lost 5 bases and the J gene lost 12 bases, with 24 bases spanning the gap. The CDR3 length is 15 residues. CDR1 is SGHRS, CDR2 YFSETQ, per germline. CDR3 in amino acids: CASRRDSLSGIGQFF. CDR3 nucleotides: TGCGCCAGCAGGCGGGACAGCCTGAGCGGGATCGGGCAGTTCTTC.

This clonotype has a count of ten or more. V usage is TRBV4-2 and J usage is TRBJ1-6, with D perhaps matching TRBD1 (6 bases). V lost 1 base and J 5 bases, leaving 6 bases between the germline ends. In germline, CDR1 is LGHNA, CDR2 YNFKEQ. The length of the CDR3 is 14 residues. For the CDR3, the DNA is TGTGCCAGCAGCCAAGGGACAGATAATTCACCCCTCCACTTT. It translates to CASSQGTDNSPLHF.